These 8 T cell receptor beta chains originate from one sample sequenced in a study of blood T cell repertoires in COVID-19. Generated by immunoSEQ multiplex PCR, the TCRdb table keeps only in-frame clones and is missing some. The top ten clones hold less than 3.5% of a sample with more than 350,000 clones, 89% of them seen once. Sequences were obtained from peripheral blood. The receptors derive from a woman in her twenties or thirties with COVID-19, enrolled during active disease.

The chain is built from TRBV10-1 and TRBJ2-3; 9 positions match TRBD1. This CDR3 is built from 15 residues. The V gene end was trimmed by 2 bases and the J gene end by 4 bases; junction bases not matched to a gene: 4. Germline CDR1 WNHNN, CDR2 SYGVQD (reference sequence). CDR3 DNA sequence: TGCGCCAGCAGTGAGACCGGACAGGGGTCAGATACGCAGTATTTT. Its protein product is CASSETGQGSDTQYF.

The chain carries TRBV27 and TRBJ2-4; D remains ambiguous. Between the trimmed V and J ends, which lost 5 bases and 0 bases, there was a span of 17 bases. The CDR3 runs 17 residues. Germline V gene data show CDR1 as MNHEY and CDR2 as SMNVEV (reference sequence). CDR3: CASSPLESSLAKNIQYF. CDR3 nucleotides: TGTGCCAGCAGTCCCCTGGAGAGCAGCTTAGCCAAAAACATTCAGTACTTC.

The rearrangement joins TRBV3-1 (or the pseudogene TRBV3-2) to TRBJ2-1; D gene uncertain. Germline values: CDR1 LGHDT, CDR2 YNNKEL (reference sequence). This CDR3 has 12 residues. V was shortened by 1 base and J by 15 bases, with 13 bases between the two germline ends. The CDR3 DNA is TGTGCCAGCAGCCAAGGATTTGGGCTGGCGTTCTTC. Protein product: CASSQGFGLAFF.

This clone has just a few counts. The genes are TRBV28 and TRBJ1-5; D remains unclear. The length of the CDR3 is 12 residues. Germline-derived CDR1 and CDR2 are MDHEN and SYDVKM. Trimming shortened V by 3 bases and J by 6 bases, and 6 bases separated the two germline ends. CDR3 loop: CASSFGGQPQHF. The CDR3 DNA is TGTGCCAGCAGTTTCGGCGGTCAGCCCCAGCATTTT.

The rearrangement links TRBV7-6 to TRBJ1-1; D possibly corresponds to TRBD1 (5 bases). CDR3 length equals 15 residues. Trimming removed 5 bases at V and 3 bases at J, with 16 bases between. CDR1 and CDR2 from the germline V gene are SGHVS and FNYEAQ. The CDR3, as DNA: TGTGCCAGCAGCAAGCCTCGGGGGTCCGACACTGAAGCTTTCTTT. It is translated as CASSKPRGSDTEAFF.

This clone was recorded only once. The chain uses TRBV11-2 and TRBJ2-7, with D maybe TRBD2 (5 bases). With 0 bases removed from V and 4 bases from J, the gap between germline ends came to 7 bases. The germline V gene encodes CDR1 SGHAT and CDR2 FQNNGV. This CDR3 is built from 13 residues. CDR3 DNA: TGTGCCAGCAGCTTAGATTGGAGGTACGAGCAGTACTTC. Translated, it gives CASSLDWRYEQYF.

DNA of the CDR3: TGTGCCAGCAGCTCGCACAGGGTGTTGTCGAACACTGAAGCTTTCTTT. Residues: CASSSHRVLSNTEAFF. The chain employs TRBV3-1 (or the pseudogene TRBV3-2) and TRBJ1-1, with a weak D call TRBD1 (6 bases). V lost 5 bases, J lost 1 base, and 17 bases lay in between. This CDR3 has 16 amino acids. Germline assignment: CDR1 LGHDT and CDR2 YNNKEL (reference sequence).

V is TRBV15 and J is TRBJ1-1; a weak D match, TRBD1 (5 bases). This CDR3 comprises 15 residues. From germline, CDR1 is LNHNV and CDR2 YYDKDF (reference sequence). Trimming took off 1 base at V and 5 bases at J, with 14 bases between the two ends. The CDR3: CATSRVSRAGTEAFF. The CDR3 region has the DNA TGTGCCACCAGCAGAGTCAGCAGGGCTGGTACTGAAGCTTTCTTT.